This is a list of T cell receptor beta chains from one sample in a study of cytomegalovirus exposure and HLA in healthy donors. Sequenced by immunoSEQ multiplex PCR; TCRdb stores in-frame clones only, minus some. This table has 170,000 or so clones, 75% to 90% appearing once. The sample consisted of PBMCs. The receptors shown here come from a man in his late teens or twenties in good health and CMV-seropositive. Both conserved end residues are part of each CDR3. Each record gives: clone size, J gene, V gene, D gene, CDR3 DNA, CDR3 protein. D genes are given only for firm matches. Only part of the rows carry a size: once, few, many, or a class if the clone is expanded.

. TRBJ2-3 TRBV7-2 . TGTGCCAGCAGCCCAGCGTCTAGCACAGATACGCAGTATTTT CASSPASSTDTQYF
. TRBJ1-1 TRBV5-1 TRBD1 TGCGCCAGCAGCTCGGGACAGGGAGAAGTGAACACTGAAGCTTTCTTT CASSSGQGEVNTEAFF
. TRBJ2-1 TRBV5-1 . TGCGCCAGCAGCTTGGGGGCGGACTACAACAATGAGCAGTTCTTC CASSLGADYNNEQFF
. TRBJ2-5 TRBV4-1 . TGCGCCAGCAGCCAAGAGAGGGGGAGCGAGACCCAGTACTTC CASSQERGSETQYF
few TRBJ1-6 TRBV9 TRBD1 TGTGCCAGCAAACAGGGGCCCGGCACTAATTCACCCCTCCACTTT CASKQGPGTNSPLHF
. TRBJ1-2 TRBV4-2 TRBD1 TGTGCCAGCAGCCAAGATCCGGGACAGGTGTTCCGCTATGGCTACACCTTC CASSQDPGQVFRYGYTF
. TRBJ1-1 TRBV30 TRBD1 TGTGCCTGGGACAGGGTTGGCACTGAAGCTTTCTTT CAWDRVGTEAFF
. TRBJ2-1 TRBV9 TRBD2 TGTGCCAGCAGCACTAGCCCCCGCAGCGGGACTGAGCAGTTCTTC CASSTSPRSGTEQFF
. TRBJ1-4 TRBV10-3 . TGTGCCATCAGTGACGCCGGTATTGAAAAACTGTTTTTT CAISDAGIEKLFF
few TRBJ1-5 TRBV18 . TGTGCCAGCTCACCGGCGGGTTTCAATCAGCCCCAGCATTTT CASSPAGFNQPQHF
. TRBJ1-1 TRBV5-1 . TGCGCCAGCAGCCCGGAGCCGGGAAACCCCACTGAAGCTTTCTTT CASSPEPGNPTEAFF
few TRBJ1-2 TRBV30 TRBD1 TGTGCCTGGGTGGGGACAGGTAGACAGGGCTACACCTTC CAWVGTGRQGYTF
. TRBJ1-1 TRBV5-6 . TGTGCCAGCAGCCCGGGGTCGGGTGAAGCTTTCTTT CASSPGSGEAFF
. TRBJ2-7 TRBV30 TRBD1 TGTGCCTGGGGGACAGGGACCTACGAGCAGTACTTC CAWGTGTYEQYF
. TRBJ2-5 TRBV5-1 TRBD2 TGCGCCAGCAGCTTGGCTACTAGCGGCGCAGAGACCCAGTACTTC CASSLATSGAETQYF
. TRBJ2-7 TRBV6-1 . TGTGCCAGCAGTGAAGATCAGGGCTGGGAGCAGTACTTC CASSEDQGWEQYF
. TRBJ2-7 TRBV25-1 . TGTGCCAGCTGGTCTGGGGGCGCATCCTACGAGCAGTACTTC CASWSGGASYEQYF
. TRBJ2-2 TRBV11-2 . TGTGCCAGCAGCCATGGACGGGGGGCAGGGACCGGGGAGCTGTTTTTT CASSHGRGAGTGELFF
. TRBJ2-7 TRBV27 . TGTGCCAGCAGTCCGCAGGGGTCCTACGAGCAGTACTTC CASSPQGSYEQYF
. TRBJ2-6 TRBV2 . TGTGCCAGCAGAGTACGGGGGGGGGCCAACGTCCTGACTTTC CASRVRGGANVLTF
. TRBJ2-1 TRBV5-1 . TGCGCCAGCAGCTTGGCAGGATATAGCTCCTACAATGAGCAGTTCTTC CASSLAGYSSYNEQFF
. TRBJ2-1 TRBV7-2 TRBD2 TGTGCCAGCAGCTCAGGGACTAGCGTCTGGAATGAGCAGTTCTTC CASSSGTSVWNEQFF
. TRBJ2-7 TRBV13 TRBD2 TGTGCCAGCAGCTTAGGCTGGACTAGCGGAGAGTACTTC CASSLGWTSGEYF
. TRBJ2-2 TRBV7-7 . TGTGCTAGCAGGGCGTCCGGGTCGAACACCGGGGAGCTGTTTTTT CASRASGSNTGELFF
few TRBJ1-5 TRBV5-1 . TGCGCCAGTGCGGCGGGAGCGGATCAGCCCCAGCATTTT CASAAGADQPQHF
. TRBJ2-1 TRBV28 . TGTGCCAGCAGTCCCCAGACAGTCAATGAGCAGTTCTTC CASSPQTVNEQFF
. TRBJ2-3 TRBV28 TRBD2 TGTGCCAGCAGCTCCCAGCTCGTTGAGCGGGGAGGCACAGATACGCAGTATTTT CASSSQLVERGGTDTQYF
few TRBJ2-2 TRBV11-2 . TGTGCCAGCAGCTTACGGGGAGGACTAACCGGGGAGCTGTTTTTT CASSLRGGLTGELFF
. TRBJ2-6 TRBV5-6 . TGTGCCAGCAGCCTCCGAGGGCCTGGGGCCAACGTCCTGACTTTC CASSLRGPGANVLTF
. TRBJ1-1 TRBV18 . TGTGCCAGCTCACCAGGGAGGAACACTGAAGCTTTCTTT CASSPGRNTEAFF
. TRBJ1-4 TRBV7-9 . TGTGCCAGCAGCGGACTCGTCTCGAATGAAAAACTGTTTTTT CASSGLVSNEKLFF
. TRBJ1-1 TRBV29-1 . TGCAGCGTTAAGCGCCCGAACACTGAAGCTTTCTTT CSVKRPNTEAFF
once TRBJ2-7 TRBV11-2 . TGTGCCAGCAGCTCCCTGTACGAGCAGTACTTC CASSSLYEQYF
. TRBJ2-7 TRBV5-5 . TGTGCCAGCAGCTTGCTAGAAACCTCCTACGAGCAGTACTTC CASSLLETSYEQYF
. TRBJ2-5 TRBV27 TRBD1 TGTGCCAGCAGTTTATGGACAGGGGGGGAGACCCAGTACTTC CASSLWTGGETQYF
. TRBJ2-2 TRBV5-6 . TGTGCCAGCAGCTTGCAGGCCGGGGAGCTGTTTTTT CASSLQAGELFF
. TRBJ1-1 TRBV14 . TGTGCCAGCAGTTCTACTCAATACACTGAAGCTTTCTTT CASSSTQYTEAFF
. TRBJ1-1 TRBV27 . TGTGCCAGCAGTATCCGGGGGGGGAGCACTGAAGCTTTCTTT CASSIRGGSTEAFF
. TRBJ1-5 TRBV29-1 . TGCAGCGTTGGAGTTACGGGGGACCAGCCCCAGCATTTT CSVGVTGDQPQHF
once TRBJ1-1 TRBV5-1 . TGCGCCAGCAGCTTGAGGGGCGCGGGGACTGAAGCTTTCTTT CASSLRGAGTEAFF
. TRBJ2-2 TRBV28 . TGTGCCAGCAGTCCCCCGCAGGGTGGCACCGGGGAGCTGTTTTTT CASSPPQGGTGELFF
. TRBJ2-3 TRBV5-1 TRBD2 TGCGCCAGCAGCCCCGGGACTAGCGGGGGGTTTTCAGATACGCAGTATTTT CASSPGTSGGFSDTQYF
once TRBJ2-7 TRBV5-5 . TGTGCCAGCAGCTTAGCCGGACAGATAACCTACGAGCAGTACTTC CASSLAGQITYEQYF
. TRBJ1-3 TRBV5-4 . TGTGCCAGCAGCCGCCAGTCAATCTCTGGAAACACCATATATTTT CASSRQSISGNTIYF